The source of this T cell receptor (beta chain) is a study of OX40 agonist ivuxolimab in advanced cancers. Study as a whole: Prior therapy, whether anti-PD-1, anti-PD-L1 or anti-CTLA-4, was allowed, and roughly 44% had some. Partial responses occurred in Three dose-escalation patients, one with hepatocellular carcinoma and two with cutaneous melanoma.

Sequencing used immunoSEQ multiplex PCR; TCRdb keeps in-frame clones, though not all of them. The sample includes roughly 32,000 clones, around 84% of them seen just once. Sampling of blood occurred at baseline, cycle 4 day 1, and cycle 7 day 1. Sequenced here: CD4+ or CD8+ T cells sorted from blood, sampled in a trial of the OX40 agonist ivuxolimab. The sequence was collected from an adult with an advanced solid tumor such as melanoma, head and neck, liver or kidney cancer.

In DNA form, the CDR3 reads TGTGCCATCAGTGATTCGGACAGGAAAGAGACCCAGTACTTC. As protein: CAISDSDRKETQYF. This chain uses TRBV10-3 with TRBJ2-5; 7 bases match TRBD1. Per the germline V gene, CDR1 is ENHRY and CDR2 is SYGVKD. V trimming: 3 bases; J trimming: 3 bases; junction bases outside the gene matches: 4. This CDR3 has 14 amino acids.